This TCR beta chain appears in the sequencing data of a study of T cells after yellow fever vaccination. Study as a whole: SMART-Seq v4 Ultra Low Input prepared libraries from low-cell fractions.

TCRdb fed the 5' RACE reads into MiXCR, producing one record per CDR3 protein. The sample records some 160,000 distinct CDR3 sequences, around 9.3% being singletons. Whole-study findings and limits: Peaking faster, on day 5 versus 15, the secondary response was nonetheless weaker. It was a small share of clonotypes that appeared in both CD4 and CD8 compartments.

This clonotype was found a few times. Its antigen is not known. The source of this sequence is a man aged 18-30 years who received the YFV17D yellow fever vaccine. The sample consisted of CD8+ T cells sorted from PBMCs, taken 45 days after the yellow fever booster vaccination.

DNA of the CDR3: TGTGCCAGCAGTTTATGGGACAGGGCAGATACGCAGTATTTT. Residues: CASSLWDRADTQYF. The V call is TRBV27, the J call TRBJ2-3; 9 bases are a match to TRBD1. CDR3 length equals 14 residues. The V gene's germline CDR1 is MNHEY and CDR2 SMNVEV (reference sequence). The ends lost 1 base at V and 4 bases at J; junction bases unmatched: 0.